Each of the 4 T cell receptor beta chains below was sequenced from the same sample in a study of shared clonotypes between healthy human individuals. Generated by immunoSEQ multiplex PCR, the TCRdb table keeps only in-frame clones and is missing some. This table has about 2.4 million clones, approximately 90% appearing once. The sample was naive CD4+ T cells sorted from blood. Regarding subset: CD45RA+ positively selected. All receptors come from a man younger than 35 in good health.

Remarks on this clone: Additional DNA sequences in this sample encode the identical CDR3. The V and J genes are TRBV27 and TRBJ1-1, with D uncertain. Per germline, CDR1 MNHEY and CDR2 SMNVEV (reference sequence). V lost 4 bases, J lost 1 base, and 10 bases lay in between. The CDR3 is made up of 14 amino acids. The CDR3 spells CASSSSPGNTEAFF. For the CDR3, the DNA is TGTGCCAGCAGTTCGTCCCCCGGGAACACTGAAGCTTTCTTT.

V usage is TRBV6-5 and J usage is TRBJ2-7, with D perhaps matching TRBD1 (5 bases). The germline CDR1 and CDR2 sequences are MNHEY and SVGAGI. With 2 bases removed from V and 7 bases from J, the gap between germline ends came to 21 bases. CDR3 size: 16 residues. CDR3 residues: CASSYTPRATGAEQYF. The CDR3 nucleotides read TGTGCCAGCAGTTACACGCCCAGGGCAACTGGGGCGGAGCAGTACTTC.

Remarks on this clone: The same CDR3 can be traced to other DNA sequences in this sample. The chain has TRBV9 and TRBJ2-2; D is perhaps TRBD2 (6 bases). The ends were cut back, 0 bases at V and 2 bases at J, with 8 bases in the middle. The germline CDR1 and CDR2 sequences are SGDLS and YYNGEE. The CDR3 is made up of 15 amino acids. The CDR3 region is CASSVGGANTGELFF. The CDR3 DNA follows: TGTGCCAGCAGCGTAGGCGGGGCTAACACCGGGGAGCTGTTTTTT. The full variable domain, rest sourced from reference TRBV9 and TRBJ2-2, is DSGVTQTPKHLITATGQRVTLRCSPRSGDLSVYWYQQSLDQGLQFLIQYYNGEERAKGNILERFSAQQFPDLHSELNLSSLELGDSALYFCASSVGGANTGELFFGEGSRLTVL.

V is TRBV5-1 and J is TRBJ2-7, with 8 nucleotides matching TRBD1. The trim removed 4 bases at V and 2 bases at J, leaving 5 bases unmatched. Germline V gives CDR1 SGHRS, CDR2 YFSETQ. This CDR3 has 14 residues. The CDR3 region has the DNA TGCGCCAGCAGCGGCTCAGGGGGCCCCTACGAGCAGTACTTC. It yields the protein CASSGSGGPYEQYF.